This record covers a single T cell receptor (beta chain). This sample is drawn from a study of CD8 T cells in Susac syndrome. Germline lookup yields CDR1 MGHDK and CDR2 SYGVNS. The CDR3 has 18 residues. V gave up 1 base and J gave up 4 bases, with 19 bases separating them. RNA amounts of 0.5 to 1 ug underwent reverse transcription with random hexamers. TCRdb passed the immunoSEQ multiplex PCR reads through MiXCR, listing each CDR3 protein once. Here the sample spans 75,000 to 95,000 distinct CDR3 sequences, 95% to 96% being singletons. The source material was CD8+ T cells from PBMCs. V gene TRBV25-1 combines with J gene TRBJ1-4, with TRBD1 as a possible D gene (6 bases). This TCR was recovered from a human donor with Susac syndrome. For the CDR3, the DNA is TGTGCCAGCAGTGAATCATATGGGGGAGTAGGGGGTAATGAAAAACTGTTTTTT. As protein: CASSESYGGVGGNEKLFF.